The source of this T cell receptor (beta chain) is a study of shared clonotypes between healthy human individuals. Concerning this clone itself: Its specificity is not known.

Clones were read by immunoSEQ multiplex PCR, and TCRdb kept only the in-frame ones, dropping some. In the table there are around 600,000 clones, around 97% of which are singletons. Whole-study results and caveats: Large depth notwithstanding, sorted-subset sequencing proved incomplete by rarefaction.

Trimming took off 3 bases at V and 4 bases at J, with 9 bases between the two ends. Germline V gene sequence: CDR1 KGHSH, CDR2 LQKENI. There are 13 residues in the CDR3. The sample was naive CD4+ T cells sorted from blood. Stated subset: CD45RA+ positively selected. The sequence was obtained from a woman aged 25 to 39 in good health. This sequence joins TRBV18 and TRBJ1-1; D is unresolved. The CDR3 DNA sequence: TGTGCCAGCTCACCGACATGGGGCACTGAAGCTTTCTTT. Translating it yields CASSPTWGTEAFF.